These T cell receptor beta chains were read from a single sample in a study of cytomegalovirus exposure and HLA in healthy donors. Libraries were prepared by immunoSEQ multiplex PCR; TCRdb keeps only in-frame clonotypes and omits some of them. Here the sample spans about 150,000 clones, around 74% being singletons. Input material: PBMCs. Source of these receptors: a woman in her 30s in good health and CMV-seronegative. The CDR3 runs from the conserved cysteine through the conserved F or W. Each record gives: CDR3 length, J gene, D gene, V gene, clone size, CDR3 protein, CDR3 DNA. D genes are given only for firm matches. The size field is filled for only some rows; it gives once, few, many or a size class.

>13|TRBJ1-1|.|TRBV11-3|.
CASSLVGETEAFF
TGTGCCAGCAGCTTAGTTGGGGAGACTGAAGCTTTCTTT
>13|TRBJ2-7|.|TRBV7-7|.
CASSVAPSYEQYF
TGTGCCAGCAGCGTGGCACCATCCTACGAGCAGTACTTC
>15|TRBJ2-7|.|TRBV5-1|.
CASSWAGLISYEQYF
TGCGCCAGCAGCTGGGCTGGACTTATCTCCTACGAGCAGTACTTC
>16|TRBJ1-1|TRBD1|TRBV5-1|.
CASSLGQGNPIGEAFF
TGCGCCAGCAGCTTAGGACAGGGAAATCCCATAGGTGAAGCTTTCTTT
>11|TRBJ1-1|.|TRBV28|.
CASSWATEAFF
TGTGCCAGCAGTTGGGCGACTGAAGCTTTCTTT
>13|TRBJ2-7|TRBD1|TRBV18|.
CASSPQQGREQYF
TGTGCCAGCTCACCGCAACAGGGGCGCGAGCAGTACTTC
>18|TRBJ1-5|.|TRBV6-1|.
CASSEGRFNRANNQPQHF
TGTGCCAGCAGTGAGGGTCGCTTTAACAGGGCGAACAATCAGCCCCAGCATTTT
>14|TRBJ1-2|.|TRBV5-1|.
CASSPTGQYYGYTF
TGCGCCAGCAGCCCGACTGGACAGTACTATGGCTACACCTTC
>15|TRBJ2-3|.|TRBV2|.
CASRRDSPSTDTQYF
TGTGCCAGCAGGCGGGACAGTCCCTCCACAGATACGCAGTATTTT
>13|TRBJ2-1|.|TRBV5-4|.
CASSLGSGNEQFF
TGTGCCAGCAGCCTTGGATCAGGTAATGAGCAGTTCTTC
>15|TRBJ2-1|.|TRBV11-2|.
CASSLVSLAGDEQFF
TGTGCCAGCAGCTTAGTGAGCCTAGCAGGCGATGAGCAGTTCTTC
>15|TRBJ1-2|TRBD1|TRBV7-2|.
CASMTGTGLPYGYTF
TGTGCCAGCATGACCGGGACAGGCCTCCCTTATGGCTACACCTTC
>16|TRBJ2-1|.|TRBV9|few
CASNKQPAKSYNEQFF
TGTGCCAGCAACAAACAGCCCGCGAAGTCCTACAATGAGCAGTTCTTC
>15|TRBJ1-2|.|TRBV19|.
CASSIPGERNYGYTF
TGTGCCAGTAGTATACCAGGAGAGCGGAACTATGGCTACACCTTC
>13|TRBJ1-1|TRBD1|TRBV10-3|.
CAISEWDRDEAFF
TGTGCCATCAGTGAGTGGGACAGAGATGAAGCTTTCTTT
>15|TRBJ1-6|.|TRBV27|.
CASSSQEGPNSPLHF
TGTGCCAGCAGTTCCCAGGAGGGCCCGAATTCACCCCTCCACTTT
>16|TRBJ2-1|TRBD1|TRBV5-1|.
CASRLGDWTGSNEQFF
TGCGCCAGCAGACTTGGGGACTGGACAGGGAGCAATGAGCAGTTCTTC
>15|TRBJ1-3|.|TRBV7-2|.
CASSFSGMAGNTIYF
TGTGCCAGCAGCTTTTCAGGGATGGCTGGAAACACCATATATTTT
>12|TRBJ2-3|.|TRBV11-2|.
CASSLGLDTQYF
TGTGCCAGCAGCTTAGGGCTAGATACGCAGTATTTT
>15|TRBJ2-1|.|TRBV2|.
CASSEQGGEYNEQFF
TGTGCCAGCAGTGAACAAGGCGGGGAGTACAATGAGCAGTTCTTC
>14|TRBJ2-3|TRBD2|TRBV5-1|.
CASSSTGGADTQYF
TGCGCCAGCAGCTCAACGGGGGGGGCAGATACGCAGTATTTT
>14|TRBJ1-2|TRBD1|TRBV5-4|.
CASSLELQGRGYTF
TGTGCCAGCAGCTTGGAGTTACAGGGGCGCGGCTACACCTTC
>18|TRBJ2-1|TRBD1|TRBV18|.
CASSADRGGLSSYNEQFF
TGTGCCAGCTCAGCCGACAGGGGGGGCCTCAGCTCCTACAATGAGCAGTTCTTC
>8|TRBJ2-1|.|TRBV27|.
CASTEQFF
TGTGCCAGCACGGAGCAGTTCTTC
>13|TRBJ2-4|.|TRBV2|.
CASSRGAGNIQYF
TGTGCCAGCAGTCGGGGGGCTGGTAACATTCAGTACTTC
>15|TRBJ2-1|.|TRBV5-1|.
CASCQGLASYNEQFF
TGCGCCAGCTGCCAGGGTCTAGCGTCCTACAATGAGCAGTTCTTC
>18|TRBJ1-6|TRBD1|TRBV28|.
CASSFGRGRVMPGSPLHF
TGTGCCAGCAGTTTCGGCAGGGGGCGCGTAATGCCCGGTTCACCCCTCCACTTT
>16|TRBJ2-3|.|TRBV7-3|few
CASSPNGRTSTDTQYF
TGTGCCAGCAGCCCTAACGGACGGACTAGCACAGATACGCAGTATTTT
>16|TRBJ2-7|TRBD1|TRBV2|.
CASNSAPGQGFYEQYF
TGTGCCAGCAACTCGGCTCCGGGACAGGGCTTCTACGAGCAGTACTTC
>17|TRBJ2-1|TRBD1|TRBV29-1|.
CSVLPGQGLSSYNEQFF
TGCAGCGTTCTTCCGGGACAGGGGTTAAGCTCCTACAATGAGCAGTTCTTC
>12|TRBJ2-7|.|TRBV30|.
CAWNPGWNEQYF
TGTGCCTGGAATCCGGGTTGGAACGAGCAGTACTTC
>15|TRBJ1-2|TRBD1|TRBV18|.
CASSPGQGVFRGYTF
TGTGCCAGCTCACCGGGACAGGGAGTTTTTCGGGGCTACACCTTC
>13|TRBJ2-4|.|TRBV5-1|.
CASSSGGLNIQYF
TGCGCCAGCAGCTCAGGCGGGTTAAACATTCAGTACTTC
>13|TRBJ1-1|.|TRBV2|.
CASKQGRGTEAFF
TGTGCCAGCAAACAAGGGAGGGGGACTGAAGCTTTCTTT
>14|TRBJ1-5|.|TRBV2|once
CASSPVNSNQPQHF
TGTGCCAGCAGCCCCGTTAATAGCAATCAGCCCCAGCATTTT